This TCR beta chain comes out of a study of tumor-infiltrating lymphocytes in primary liver carcinoma. It was unsorted whole blood that yielded blood RNA, and germline DNA was also extracted. Worth noting for this clonotype: The junction differs from germline at one of its ends, possibly a read error.

CDR3 length: 12 amino acids. Total RNA amounting to around 530 ng was the source from which TCR beta cDNA was made with a constant-region primer. Construction of TCR beta libraries relied on three successive nested multiplex PCR rounds employing slightly modified ARM-PCR. It was with TRBV1-TRBV30 forward primers and a C-beta reverse primer that the first two PCR rounds were run, at approximately 10 cycles each. TCRdb fed the multiplex PCR reads into MiXCR, producing one record per CDR3 protein. Seen here are 190,000 or so distinct CDR3 sequences, almost 65% observed once, and the top ten hold under 7.5%.

This chain joins TRBV12-3 or TRBV12-4 and TRBJ2-5; D is unresolved. The sequencing input was peripheral blood. This sequence originates from a woman between 55 and 75 years old with primary liver carcinoma and hepatitis B virus infection. CDR3 DNA sequence: TGTGCCAGCAGTAGAAATCAAGAGACCCAGTGCTTC. It translates to CASSRNQETQCF.